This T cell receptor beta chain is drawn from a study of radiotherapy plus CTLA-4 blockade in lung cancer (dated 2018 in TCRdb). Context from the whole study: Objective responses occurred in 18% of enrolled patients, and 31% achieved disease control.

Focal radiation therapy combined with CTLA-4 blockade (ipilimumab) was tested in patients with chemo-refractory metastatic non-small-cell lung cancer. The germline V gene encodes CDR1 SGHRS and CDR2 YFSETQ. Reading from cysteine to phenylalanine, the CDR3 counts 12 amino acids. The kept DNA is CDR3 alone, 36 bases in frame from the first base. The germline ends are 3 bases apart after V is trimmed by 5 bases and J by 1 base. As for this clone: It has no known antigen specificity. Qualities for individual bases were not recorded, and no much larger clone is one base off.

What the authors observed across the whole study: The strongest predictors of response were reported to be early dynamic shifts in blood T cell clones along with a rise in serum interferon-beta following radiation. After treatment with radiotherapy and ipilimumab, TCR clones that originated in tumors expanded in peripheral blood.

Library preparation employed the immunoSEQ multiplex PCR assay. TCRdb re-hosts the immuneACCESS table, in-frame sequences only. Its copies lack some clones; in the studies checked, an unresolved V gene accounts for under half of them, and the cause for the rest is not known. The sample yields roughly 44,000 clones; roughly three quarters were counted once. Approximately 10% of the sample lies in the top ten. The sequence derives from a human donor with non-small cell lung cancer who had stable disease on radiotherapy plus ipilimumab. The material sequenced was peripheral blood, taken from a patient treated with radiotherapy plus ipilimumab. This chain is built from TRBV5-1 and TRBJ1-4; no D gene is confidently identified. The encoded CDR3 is CASSETNEKLFF. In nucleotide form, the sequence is TGCGCCAGCAGTGAAACTAATGAAAAACTGTTTTTT.